The rows below give T cell receptor beta chains drawn from one sample of a study of T cells in Graves' hyperthyroidism and ophthalmopathy. TCRdb re-called the multiplex PCR reads through MiXCR, storing one row per CDR3 protein. Here the sample spans approximately 490,000 distinct CDR3 sequences, about 20% being singletons. The sample consisted of blood. These receptors all stem from a woman in her seventies with Graves' ophthalmopathy. The CDR3 runs from the conserved cysteine through the conserved F or W. The order of the fields is V gene, J gene, CDR3 protein.

TRBV30	TRBJ2-5	CAWRPGLAGGPWETQYF
TRBV12-5	TRBJ1-1	CASGLLQKREAFF
TRBV20-1	TRBJ2-3	CSARDLGHSTDTQYF
TRBV20-1	TRBJ2-1	CSAQTRRLAGIYNEQFF
TRBV11-1	TRBJ2-1	CASSSGLATYNEQFF
TRBV19	TRBJ1-1	CASTQGARVNTEAFF
TRBV7-2	TRBJ2-7	CASSLNRGTSYEQYF
TRBV11-1	TRBJ2-7	CASSLGGAGDYEQYF
TRBV3-1	TRBJ2-2	CASSHPRGGTGELFF
TRBV5-4	TRBJ2-1	CASRRVGNNEQFF
TRBV9	TRBJ1-1	CASSVGRTPNTEAFF
TRBV2	TRBJ2-7	CASSEGGGQAHEQYF